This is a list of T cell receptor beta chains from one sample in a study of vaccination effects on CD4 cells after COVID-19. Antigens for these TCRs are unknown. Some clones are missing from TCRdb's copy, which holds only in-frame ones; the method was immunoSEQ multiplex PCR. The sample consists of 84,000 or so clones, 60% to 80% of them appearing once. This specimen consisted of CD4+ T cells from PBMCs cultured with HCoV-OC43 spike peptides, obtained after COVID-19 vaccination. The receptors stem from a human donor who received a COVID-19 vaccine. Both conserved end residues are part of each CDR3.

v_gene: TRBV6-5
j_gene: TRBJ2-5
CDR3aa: CASITPGGETQYF

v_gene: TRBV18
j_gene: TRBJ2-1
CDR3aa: CASSRGLQAEQFF

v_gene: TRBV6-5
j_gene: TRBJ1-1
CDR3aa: CASSYNRGGGTEAFF

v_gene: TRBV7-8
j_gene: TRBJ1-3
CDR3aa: CASSWGRQGGDTIYF

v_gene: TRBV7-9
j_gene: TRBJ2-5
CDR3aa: CASSLSIPKETQYF

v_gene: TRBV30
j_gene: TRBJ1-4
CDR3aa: CAWSVTTGEKLFF

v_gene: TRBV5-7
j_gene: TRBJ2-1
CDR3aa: CASSLRFRNNEQFF

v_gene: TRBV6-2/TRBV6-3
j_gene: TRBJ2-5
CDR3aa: CASSPGTGEETQYF

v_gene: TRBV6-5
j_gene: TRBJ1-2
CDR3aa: CASRGGADYGYTF

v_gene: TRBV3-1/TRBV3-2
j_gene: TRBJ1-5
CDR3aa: CASSQHGNQPQHF

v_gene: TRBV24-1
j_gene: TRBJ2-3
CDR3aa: CATAGQGSTDTQYF

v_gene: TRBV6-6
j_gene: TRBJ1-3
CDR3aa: CASSRETGASGNTIYF

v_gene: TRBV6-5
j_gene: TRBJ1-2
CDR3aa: CASSPKKDRGGYTF

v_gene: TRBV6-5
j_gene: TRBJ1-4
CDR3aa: CASTRSTLTNEKLFF

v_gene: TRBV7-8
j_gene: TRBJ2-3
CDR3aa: CASRTMAGATDTQYF

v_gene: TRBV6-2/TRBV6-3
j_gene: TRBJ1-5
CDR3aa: CASSYRGDGNQPQHF

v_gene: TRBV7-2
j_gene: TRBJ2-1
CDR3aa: CASSRYNEQFF

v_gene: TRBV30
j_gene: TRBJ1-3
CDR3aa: CAWRHHSGNTIYF

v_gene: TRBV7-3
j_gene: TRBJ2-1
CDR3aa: CASSQERVSYNEQFF

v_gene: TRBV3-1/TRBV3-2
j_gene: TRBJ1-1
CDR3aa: CASSLAGGTEAFF

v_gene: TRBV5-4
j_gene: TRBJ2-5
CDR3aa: CASSLVRGEETQYF

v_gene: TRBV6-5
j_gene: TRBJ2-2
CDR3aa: CASSSLPSNTGELFF

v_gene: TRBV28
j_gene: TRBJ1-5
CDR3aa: CASRPYTWGNSHF

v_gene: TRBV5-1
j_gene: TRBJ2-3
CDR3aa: CASSFGLAGGPDTQYF

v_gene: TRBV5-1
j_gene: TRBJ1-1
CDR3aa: CASSQEVQNTEAFF

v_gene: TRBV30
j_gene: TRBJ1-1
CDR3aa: CAWSVLGVIPEAFF

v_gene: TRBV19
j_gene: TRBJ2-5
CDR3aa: CASRNREPETQYF

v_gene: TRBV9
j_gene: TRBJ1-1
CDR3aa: CASSGRGEVGARGAFF

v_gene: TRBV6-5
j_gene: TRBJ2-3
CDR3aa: CASRDVGDADTQYF

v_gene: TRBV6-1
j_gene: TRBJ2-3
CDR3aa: CASSERTRASTDTQYF

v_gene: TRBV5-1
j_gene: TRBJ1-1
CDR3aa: CASSRDPAASGAEAFF

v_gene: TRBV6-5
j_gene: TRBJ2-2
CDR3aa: CASSSEGQGNTGELFF

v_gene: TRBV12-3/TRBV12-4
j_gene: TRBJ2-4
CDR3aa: CASSSNTALSRYF

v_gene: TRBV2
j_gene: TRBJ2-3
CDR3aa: CASRNGGPTDTQYF

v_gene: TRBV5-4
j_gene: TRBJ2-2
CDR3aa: CASSSDQTGELFF

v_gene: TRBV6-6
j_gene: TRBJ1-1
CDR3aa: CASSYSGAGNTEAFF

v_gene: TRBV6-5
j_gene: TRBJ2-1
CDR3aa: CASNGVFDEQFF

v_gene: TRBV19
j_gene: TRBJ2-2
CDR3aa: CASIGTTNTGELFF

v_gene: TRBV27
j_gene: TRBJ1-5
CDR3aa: CASSSRGYSNQPQHF

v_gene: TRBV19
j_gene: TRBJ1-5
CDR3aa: CASSMTGRDQPQHF

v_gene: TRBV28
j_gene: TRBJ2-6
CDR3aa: CASRVGNGANVLTF

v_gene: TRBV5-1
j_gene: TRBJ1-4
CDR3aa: CASSVNPGRDDEKLFF

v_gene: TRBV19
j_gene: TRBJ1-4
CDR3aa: CASRLMTENEKLFF

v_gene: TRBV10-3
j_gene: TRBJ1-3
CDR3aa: CAINREVSGNTIYF

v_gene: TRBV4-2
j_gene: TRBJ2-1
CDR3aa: CASSLRLAGGTHGEQFF

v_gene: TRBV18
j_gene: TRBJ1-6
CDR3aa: CASSPTLAGDNSPLHF

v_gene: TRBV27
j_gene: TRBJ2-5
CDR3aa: CASRAVAGGGTYF

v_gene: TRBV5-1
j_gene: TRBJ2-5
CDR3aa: CASSLGQHQETQYF

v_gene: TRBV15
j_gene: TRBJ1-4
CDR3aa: CATSTDRGSEKLFF

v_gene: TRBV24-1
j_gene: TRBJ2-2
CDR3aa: CATSDLAEGHTGELFF

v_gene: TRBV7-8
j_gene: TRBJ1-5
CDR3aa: CASSLEARDLGQPQHF

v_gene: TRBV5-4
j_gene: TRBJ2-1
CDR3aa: CASSLGHGPRGEQFF

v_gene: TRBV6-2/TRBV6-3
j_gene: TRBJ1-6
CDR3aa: CASSYGTSYNSPLHF

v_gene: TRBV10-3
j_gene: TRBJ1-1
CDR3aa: CAISGGGAEAFF

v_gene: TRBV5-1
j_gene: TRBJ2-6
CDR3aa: CASREGTSSGANVLTF

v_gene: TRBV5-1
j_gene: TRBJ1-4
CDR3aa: CASSQQTTNEKLFF

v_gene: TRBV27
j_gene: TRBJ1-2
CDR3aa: CASSLSYISPYGYTF

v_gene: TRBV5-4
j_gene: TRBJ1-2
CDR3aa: CASSLGQGYYGYTF

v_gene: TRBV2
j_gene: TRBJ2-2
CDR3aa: CASTANRVDTGELFF

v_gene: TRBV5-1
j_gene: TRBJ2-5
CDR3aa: CASSSGTSLETQYF